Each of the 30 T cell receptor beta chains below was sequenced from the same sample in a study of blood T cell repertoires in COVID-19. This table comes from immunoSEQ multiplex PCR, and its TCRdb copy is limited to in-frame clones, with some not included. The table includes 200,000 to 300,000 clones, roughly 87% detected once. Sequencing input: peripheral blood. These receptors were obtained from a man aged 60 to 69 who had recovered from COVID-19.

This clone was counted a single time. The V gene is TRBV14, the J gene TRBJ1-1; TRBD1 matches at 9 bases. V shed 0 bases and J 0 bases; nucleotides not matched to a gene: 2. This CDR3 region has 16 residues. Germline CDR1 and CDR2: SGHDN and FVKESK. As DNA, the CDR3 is TGTGCCAGCAGCCAAGACGGGACAGGGATGAACACTGAAGCTTTCTTT. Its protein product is CASSQDGTGMNTEAFF. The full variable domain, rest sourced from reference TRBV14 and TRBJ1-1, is EAGVTQFPSHSVIEKGQTVTLRCDPISGHDNLYWYRRVMGKEIKFLLHFVKESKQDESGMPNNRFLAERTGGTYSTLKVQPAELEDSGVYFCASSQDGTGMNTEAFFGQGTRLTVV.

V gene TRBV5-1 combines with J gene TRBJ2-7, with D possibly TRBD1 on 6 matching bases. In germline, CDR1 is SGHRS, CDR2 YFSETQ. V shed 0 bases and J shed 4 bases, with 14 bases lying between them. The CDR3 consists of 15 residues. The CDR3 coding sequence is TGCGCCAGCAGCTTGGTTGGGGGCAGGGGATACGAGCAGTACTTC. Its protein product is CASSLVGGRGYEQYF.

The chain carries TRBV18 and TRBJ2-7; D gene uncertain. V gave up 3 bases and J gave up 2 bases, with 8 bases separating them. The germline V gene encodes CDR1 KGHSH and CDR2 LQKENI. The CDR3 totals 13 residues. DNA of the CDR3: TGTGCCAGCTCACCTTTTCCTACCTACGAGCAGTACTTC. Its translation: CASSPFPTYEQYF.

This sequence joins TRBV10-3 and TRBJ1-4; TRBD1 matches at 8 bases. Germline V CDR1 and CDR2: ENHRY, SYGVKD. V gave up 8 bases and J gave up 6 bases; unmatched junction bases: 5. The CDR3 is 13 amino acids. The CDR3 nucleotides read TGTGCCATCCGGGACAGGAGGGATGAAAAACTGTTTTTT. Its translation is CAIRDRRDEKLFF.

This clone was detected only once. The CDR3 spells CASSPPRPGNTGELFF. The DNA of the CDR3 is TGTGCCAGCAGCCCACCCCGTCCAGGGAACACCGGGGAGCTGTTTTTT. The chain joins TRBV7-9 to TRBJ2-2; no firm D call. The germline V gene encodes CDR1 SEHNR and CDR2 FQNEAQ (reference sequence). CDR3 length: 16 residues. The V gene lost 5 bases and the J gene lost 1 base, with 14 bases spanning the gap.

The CDR3 DNA reads TGTGCCAGCAGCCAAGGCGGAGGGGTCGGGGAGCTGTTTTTT. Translated: CASSQGGGVGELFF. The rearrangement uses TRBV14 and TRBJ2-2, with a tentative D call TRBD2 (6 bases). Germline assignment: CDR1 SGHDN and CDR2 FVKESK. This CDR3 spans 14 amino acids. V was cut by 1 base and J by 7 bases, with 10 bases left in between.

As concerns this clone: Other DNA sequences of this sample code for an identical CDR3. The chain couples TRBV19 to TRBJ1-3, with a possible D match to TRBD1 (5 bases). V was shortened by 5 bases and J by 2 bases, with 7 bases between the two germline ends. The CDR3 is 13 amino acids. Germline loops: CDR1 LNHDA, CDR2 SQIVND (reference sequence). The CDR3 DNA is TGTGCCAGTAGTCGGGGGGCTGGAAACACCATATATTTT. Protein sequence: CASSRGAGNTIYF.

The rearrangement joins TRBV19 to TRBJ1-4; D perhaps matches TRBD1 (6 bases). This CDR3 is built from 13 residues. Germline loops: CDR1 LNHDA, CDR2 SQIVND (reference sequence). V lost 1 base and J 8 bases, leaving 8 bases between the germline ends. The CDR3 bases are TGTGCCAGTAGTATAGCAGGGGACGAAAAACTGTTTTTT. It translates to CASSIAGDEKLFF.

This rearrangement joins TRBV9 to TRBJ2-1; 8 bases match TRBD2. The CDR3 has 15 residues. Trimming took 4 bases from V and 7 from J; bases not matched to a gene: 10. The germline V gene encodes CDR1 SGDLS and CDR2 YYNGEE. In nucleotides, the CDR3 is TGTGCCAGCAGCCGCGGCGGGGGGCGCTTGAATGAGCAGTTCTTC. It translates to CASSRGGGRLNEQFF. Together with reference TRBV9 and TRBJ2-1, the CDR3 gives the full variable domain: DSGVTQTPKHLITATGQRVTLRCSPRSGDLSVYWYQQSLDQGLQFLIQYYNGEERAKGNILERFSAQQFPDLHSELNLSSLELGDSALYFCASSRGGGRLNEQFFGPGTRLTVL.

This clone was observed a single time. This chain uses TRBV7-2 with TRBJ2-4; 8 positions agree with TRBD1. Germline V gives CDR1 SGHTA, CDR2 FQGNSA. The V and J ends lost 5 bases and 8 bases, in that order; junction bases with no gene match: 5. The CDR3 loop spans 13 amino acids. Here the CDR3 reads CASSAYRGDIQYF. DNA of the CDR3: TGTGCCAGCAGCGCATACAGGGGGGACATTCAGTACTTC.

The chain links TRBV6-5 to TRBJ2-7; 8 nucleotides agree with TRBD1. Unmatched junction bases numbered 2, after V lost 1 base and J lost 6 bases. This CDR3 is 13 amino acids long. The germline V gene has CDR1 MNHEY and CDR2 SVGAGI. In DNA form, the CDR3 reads TGTGCCAGCAGTTACTGGACAGGGCGCGAGCAGTACTTC. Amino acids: CASSYWTGREQYF.

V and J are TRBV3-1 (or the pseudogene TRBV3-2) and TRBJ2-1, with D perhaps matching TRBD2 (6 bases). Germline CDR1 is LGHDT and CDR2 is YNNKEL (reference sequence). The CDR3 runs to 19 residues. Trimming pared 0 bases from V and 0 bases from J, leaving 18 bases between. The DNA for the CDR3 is TGTGCCAGCAGCCAAGATACGGGGGACCCTTTGAGCTCCTACAATGAGCAGTTCTTC. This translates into CASSQDTGDPLSSYNEQFF.

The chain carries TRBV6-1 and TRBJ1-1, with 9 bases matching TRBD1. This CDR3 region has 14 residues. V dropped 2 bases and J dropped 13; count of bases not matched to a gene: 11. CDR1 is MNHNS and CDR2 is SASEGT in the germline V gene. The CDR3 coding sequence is TGTGCCAGCAGTGAAAGTGGGACAGGGTTTAATGGTTTCTTT. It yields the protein CASSESGTGFNGFF.

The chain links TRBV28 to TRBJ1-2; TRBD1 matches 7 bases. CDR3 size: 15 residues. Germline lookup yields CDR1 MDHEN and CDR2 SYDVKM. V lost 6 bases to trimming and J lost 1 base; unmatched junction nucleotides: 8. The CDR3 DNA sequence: TGTGCCAGCAGCCTGGGACAGAAGGTTAACTATGGCTACACCTTC. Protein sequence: CASSLGQKVNYGYTF.

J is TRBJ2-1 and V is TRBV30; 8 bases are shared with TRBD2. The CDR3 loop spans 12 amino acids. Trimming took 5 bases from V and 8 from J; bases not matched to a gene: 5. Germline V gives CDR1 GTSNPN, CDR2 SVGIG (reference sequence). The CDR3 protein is CAWARGGHEQFF. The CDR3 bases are TGTGCCTGGGCCCGGGGGGGCCATGAGCAGTTCTTC.

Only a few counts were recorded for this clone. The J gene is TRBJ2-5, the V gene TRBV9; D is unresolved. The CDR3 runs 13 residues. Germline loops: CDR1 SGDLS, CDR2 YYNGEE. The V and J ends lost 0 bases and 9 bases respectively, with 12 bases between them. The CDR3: CASSVEPDRAQYF. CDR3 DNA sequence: TGTGCCAGCAGCGTAGAGCCGGATCGGGCCCAGTACTTC.

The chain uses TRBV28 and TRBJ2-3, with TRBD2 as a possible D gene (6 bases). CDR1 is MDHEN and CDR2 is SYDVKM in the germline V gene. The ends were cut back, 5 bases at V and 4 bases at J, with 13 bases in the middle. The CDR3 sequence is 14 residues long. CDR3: CASSRTSGSDTQYF. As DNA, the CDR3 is TGTGCCAGCAGTCGGACAAGCGGGTCAGATACGCAGTATTTT.

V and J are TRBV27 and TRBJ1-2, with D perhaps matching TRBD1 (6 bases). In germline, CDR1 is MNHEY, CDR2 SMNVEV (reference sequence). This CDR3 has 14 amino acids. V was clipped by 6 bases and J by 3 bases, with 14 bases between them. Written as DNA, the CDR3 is TGTGCCAGCAGACCTGACAGGCTCTACTATGGCTACACCTTC. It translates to CASRPDRLYYGYTF.

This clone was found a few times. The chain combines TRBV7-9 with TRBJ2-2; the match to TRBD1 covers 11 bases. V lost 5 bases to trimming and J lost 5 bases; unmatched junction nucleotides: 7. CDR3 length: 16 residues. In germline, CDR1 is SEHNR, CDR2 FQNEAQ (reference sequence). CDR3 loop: CASSPTGTGGTGELFF. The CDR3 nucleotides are TGTGCCAGCAGCCCTACCGGGACAGGGGGAACCGGGGAGCTGTTTTTT.

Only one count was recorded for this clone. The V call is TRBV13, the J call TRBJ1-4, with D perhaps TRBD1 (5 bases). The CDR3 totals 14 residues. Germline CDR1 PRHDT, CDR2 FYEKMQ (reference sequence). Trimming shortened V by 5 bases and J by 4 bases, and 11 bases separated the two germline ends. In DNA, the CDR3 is TGTGCCAGCAGCCAGGGTCCGGATAATGAAAAACTGTTTTTT. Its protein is CASSQGPDNEKLFF.

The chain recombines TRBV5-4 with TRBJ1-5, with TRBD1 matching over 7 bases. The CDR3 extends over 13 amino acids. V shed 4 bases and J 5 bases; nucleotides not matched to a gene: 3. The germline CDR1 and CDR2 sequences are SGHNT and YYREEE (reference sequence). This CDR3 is CASSQDRYQPQHF. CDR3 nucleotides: TGTGCCAGCAGCCAGGACAGGTATCAGCCCCAGCATTTT.

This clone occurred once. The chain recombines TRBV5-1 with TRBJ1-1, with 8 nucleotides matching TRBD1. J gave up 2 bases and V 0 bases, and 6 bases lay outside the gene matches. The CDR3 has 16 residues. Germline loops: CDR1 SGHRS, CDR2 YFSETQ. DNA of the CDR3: TGCGCCAGCAGCTTGGCCCCACAGGGGGTTAACACTGAAGCTTTCTTT. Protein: CASSLAPQGVNTEAFF. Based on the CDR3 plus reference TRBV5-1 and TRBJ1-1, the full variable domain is KAGVTQTPRYLIKTRGQQVTLSCSPISGHRSVSWYQQTPGQGLQFLFEYFSETQRNKGNFPGRFSGRQFSNSRSEMNVSTLELGDSALYLCASSLAPQGVNTEAFFGQGTRLTVV.

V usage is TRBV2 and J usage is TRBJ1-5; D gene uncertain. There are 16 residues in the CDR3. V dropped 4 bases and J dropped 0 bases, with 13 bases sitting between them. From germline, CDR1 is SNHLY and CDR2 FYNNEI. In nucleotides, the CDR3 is TGTGCCAGCAGTGTATCACAGCTCTATAGCAATCAGCCCCAGCATTTT. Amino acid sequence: CASSVSQLYSNQPQHF.

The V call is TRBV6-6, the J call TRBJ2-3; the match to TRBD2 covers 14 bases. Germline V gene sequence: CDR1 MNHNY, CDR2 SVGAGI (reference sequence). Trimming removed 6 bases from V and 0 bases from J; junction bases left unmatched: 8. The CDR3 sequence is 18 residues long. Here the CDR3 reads CASRRGLAGGYSTDTQYF. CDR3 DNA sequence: TGTGCCAGCAGACGAGGACTAGCGGGGGGATATAGCACAGATACGCAGTATTTT.

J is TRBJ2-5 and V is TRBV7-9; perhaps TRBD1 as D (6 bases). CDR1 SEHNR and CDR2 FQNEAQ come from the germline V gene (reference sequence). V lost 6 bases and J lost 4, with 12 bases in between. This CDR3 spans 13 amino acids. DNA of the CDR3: TGTGCCAGCAGACCCAAACAGGGAGAGACCCAGTACTTC. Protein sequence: CASRPKQGETQYF.

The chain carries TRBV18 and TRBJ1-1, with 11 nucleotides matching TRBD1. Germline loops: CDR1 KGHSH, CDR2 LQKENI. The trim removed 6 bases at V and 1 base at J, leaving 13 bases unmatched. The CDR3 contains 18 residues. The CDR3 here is CASSTGTGGTSQNTEAFF. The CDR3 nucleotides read TGTGCCAGCTCGACCGGGACAGGGGGGACAAGCCAGAACACTGAAGCTTTCTTT. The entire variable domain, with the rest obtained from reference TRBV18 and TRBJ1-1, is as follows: NAGVMQNPRHLVRRRGQEARLRCSPMKGHSHVYWYRQLPEEGLKFMVYLQKENIIDESGMPKERFSAEFPKEGPSILRIQQVVRGDSAAYFCASSTGTGGTSQNTEAFFGQGTRLTVV.

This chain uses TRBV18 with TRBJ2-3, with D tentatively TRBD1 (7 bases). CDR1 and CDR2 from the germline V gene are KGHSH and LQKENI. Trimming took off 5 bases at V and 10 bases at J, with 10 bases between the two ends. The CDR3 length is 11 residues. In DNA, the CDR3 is TGTGCCAGCTCAGGCAGGGGGGCGCAGTATTTT. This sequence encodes CASSGRGAQYF.

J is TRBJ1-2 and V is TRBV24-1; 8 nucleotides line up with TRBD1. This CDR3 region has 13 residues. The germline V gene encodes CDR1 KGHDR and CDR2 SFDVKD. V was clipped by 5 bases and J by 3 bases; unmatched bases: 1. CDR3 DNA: TGTGCCACCAGTGCGGGACAGGACTATGGCTACACCTTC. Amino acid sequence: CATSAGQDYGYTF.

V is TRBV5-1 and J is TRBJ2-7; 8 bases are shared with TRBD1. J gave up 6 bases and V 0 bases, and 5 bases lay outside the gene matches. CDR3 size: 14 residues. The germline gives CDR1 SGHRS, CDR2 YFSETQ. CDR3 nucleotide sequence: TGCGCCAGCAGCTTGGGGGGGACAGGCCCCGAGCAGTACTTC. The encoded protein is CASSLGGTGPEQYF. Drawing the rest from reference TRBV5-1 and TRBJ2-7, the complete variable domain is KAGVTQTPRYLIKTRGQQVTLSCSPISGHRSVSWYQQTPGQGLQFLFEYFSETQRNKGNFPGRFSGRQFSNSRSEMNVSTLELGDSALYLCASSLGGTGPEQYFGPGTRLTVT.

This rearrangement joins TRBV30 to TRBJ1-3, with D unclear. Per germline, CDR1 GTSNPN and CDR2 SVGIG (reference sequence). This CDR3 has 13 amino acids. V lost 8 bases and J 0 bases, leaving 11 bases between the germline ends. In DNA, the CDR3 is TGTGCCGCCTCAGGAATCTCTGGAAACACCATATATTTT. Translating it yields CAASGISGNTIYF.